This note documents a single T cell receptor (beta chain) sequence. Its target is not known. Following autologous stem cell transplantation, relapse occurred in every patient, and exposure to brentuximab vedotin varied. Classification of best responses gave complete response, partial response or progressive disease. The data derive from a study of PD-1 blockade in classical Hodgkin lymphoma. Broader study findings: CD4+ TCR diversity, unlike CD8+, rose significantly by C4D1. Similar baseline diversity was found in complete responders and newly diagnosed patients. Compared with healthy donors, newly diagnosed patients reportedly showed lower baseline TCR diversity.

The table came from immunoSEQ multiplex PCR; TCRdb's copy has only in-frame clones and leaves some out. This sample has 49,000 or so clones, with over 60% found just once. The germline V gene encodes CDR1 MNHNS and CDR2 SASEGT. V lost 8 bases, J lost 4 bases, and 9 bases lay in between. The CDR3 totals 11 residues. The material sequenced was peripheral blood mononuclear cells (PBMCs), taken before the second cycle of nivolumab. The gene calls are TRBV6-1 and TRBJ2-7, with D maybe TRBD1 (6 bases). The origin of this receptor is a human donor with classical Hodgkin lymphoma. The CDR3 spells CASLDSYEQYF. The DNA for the CDR3 is TGTGCCAGCCTGGACAGTTACGAGCAGTACTTC.